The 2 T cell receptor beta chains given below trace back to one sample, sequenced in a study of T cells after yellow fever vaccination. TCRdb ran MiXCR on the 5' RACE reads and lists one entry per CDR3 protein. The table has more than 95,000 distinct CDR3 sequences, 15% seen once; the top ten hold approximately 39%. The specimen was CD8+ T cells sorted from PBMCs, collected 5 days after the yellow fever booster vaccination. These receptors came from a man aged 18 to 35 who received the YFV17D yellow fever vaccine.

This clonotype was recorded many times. CDR3 coding DNA: TGTGCCAGCTCACCACCCTACGAGCAGTACGTC. This gives the protein CASSPPYEQYV. The rearrangement uses TRBV18 and TRBJ2-7; D remains ambiguous. Germline CDR1 is KGHSH and CDR2 is LQKENI. The CDR3 covers 11 residues. V shed 0 bases and J shed 3 bases, with 0 bases lying between them.

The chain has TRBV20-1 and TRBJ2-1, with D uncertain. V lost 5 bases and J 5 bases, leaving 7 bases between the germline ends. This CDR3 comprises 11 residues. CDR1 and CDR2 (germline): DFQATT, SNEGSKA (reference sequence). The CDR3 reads CSALVNNEQFF. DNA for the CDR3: TGCAGTGCTTTGGTAAACAATGAGCAGTTCTTC.